This T cell receptor beta chain was documented in a study of Ad26.COV2.S vaccination and SARS-CoV-2 variants. Study observations and caveats: Assessments of TCR breadth and depth may have underestimated the total T cell responses.

On this clone itself: Its target is unknown.

Trimming took 8 bases from V and 5 from J, leaving 10 bases between them. The germline CDR1 and CDR2 sequences are SGHTA and FQGTGA. The CDR3 is 13 amino acids. Method: immunoSEQ multiplex PCR; TCRdb's copy keeps in-frame clones and lacks some. The sample carries 300,000 to 350,000 clones, about 87% recorded once. Regarding treatment: over 15 received Ad26.COV2.S at low or high dose, single or two shots; about 5 received placebo; per-sample allocation not given. Each sample was drawn 63 days after the first injection (of vaccine or placebo). The chain combines TRBV7-3 with TRBJ1-6; a weak D match, TRBD1 (5 bases). The sample in question was peripheral blood, obtained in a trial of Ad26.COV2.S vaccine versus placebo. This clonotype originated in a person aged 18-60 years who received the Ad26.COV2.S COVID-19 vaccine or a placebo. The CDR3 protein is CASGDVHNSPLHF. CDR3 sequence (DNA): TGTGCCAGCGGGGACGTCCATAATTCACCCCTCCACTTT.